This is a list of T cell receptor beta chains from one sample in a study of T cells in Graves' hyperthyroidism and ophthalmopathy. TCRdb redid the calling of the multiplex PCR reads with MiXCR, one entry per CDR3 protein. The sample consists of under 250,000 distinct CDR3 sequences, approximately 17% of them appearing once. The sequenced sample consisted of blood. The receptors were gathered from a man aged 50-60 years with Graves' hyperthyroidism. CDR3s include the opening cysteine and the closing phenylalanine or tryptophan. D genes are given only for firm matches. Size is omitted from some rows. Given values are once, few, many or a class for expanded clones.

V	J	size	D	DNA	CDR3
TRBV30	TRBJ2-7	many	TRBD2	TGTGCCTGGAGTGCCTTGACTAGCGGGAAGAGGTACGAGCAGTACTTC	CAWSALTSGKRYEQYF
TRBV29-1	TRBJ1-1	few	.	TGCAGCGTTGAAGATGCCGGTTTTGAAGCTTTCTTT	CSVEDAGFEAFF
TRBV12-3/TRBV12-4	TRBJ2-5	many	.	TGTGCCAGCAGTATGGGGGAGACCCAGTACTTC	CASSMGETQYF
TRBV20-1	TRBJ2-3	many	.	TGCAGTGCTAGACAGGGACCCCATACGCAGTATTTT	CSARQGPHTQYF
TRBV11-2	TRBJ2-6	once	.	TGTGCCAGCAGCTTAGATAGGGGATCCGGGGACAACGTCCTGACTTTC	CASSLDRGSGDNVLTF
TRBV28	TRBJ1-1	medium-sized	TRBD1	TGTGCCAGCAGCCCGGACAGGGAGTTGAACACTGAAGCTTTCTTT	CASSPDRELNTEAFF
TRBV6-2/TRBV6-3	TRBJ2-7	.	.	TGTGCCAGCAGTTCCCCGACCCGGCTCCACGAGCAGTACTTC	CASSSPTRLHEQYF
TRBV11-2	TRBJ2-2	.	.	TGTGCCAGCAGCTTATTAGTTGAGGAGCTGTTTTTT	CASSLLVEELFF
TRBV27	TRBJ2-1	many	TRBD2	TGTGCCAGCAGTTCCCGAGGACTAGCGGGCCAACTACTATACAATGAGCAGTTCTTC	CASSSRGLAGQLLYNEQFF
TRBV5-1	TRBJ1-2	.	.	TGCGCCAGCAGCTTATTCGTGGAAGGTTATGGCTACACCTTC	CASSLFVEGYGYTF
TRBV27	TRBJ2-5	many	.	TGTGCCAGCAGTTTAGGCCCAAAAAGGACGGAGACCCAGTACTTC	CASSLGPKRTETQYF
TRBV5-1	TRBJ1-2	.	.	TGCGCCAGCAGCTCGGGGCCTGACGGTGGCTACACCTTC	CASSSGPDGGYTF
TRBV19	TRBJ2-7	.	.	TGTGCCAGTAGTATGACCCTAACCGCCTACGAGCAGTACTTC	CASSMTLTAYEQYF
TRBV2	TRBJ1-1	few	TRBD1	TGTGCCAGCAGTCCTCTTGGACAGGGGGCGACTTTCTTT	CASSPLGQGATFF
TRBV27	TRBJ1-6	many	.	TGTGCCAGCAGTTTATCGCGGGGTTGGGGTTCACCCCTCCACTTT	CASSLSRGWGSPLHF
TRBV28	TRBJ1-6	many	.	TGTGCCAGCAGTTCGGACCGGGGGGGAAGCTCCTATAATTCACCCCTCCACTTT	CASSSDRGGSSYNSPLHF
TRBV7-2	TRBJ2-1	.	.	TGTGCCAGCAGCTTAGGGCCCGTCCGGGAGCAGTTCTTC	CASSLGPVREQFF
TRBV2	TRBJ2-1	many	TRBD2	TGTGCCAGCAGTGATGTTAGCGGGAGGTTGAATGAGCAGTTCTTC	CASSDVSGRLNEQFF
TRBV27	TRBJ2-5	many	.	TGTGCCAGCAGTTTTAAAAGGGGGTGGGAGACCCAGTACTTC	CASSFKRGWETQYF
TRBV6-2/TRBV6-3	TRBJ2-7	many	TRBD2	TGTGCCACCCAACTAGCGGCCACCTACGAGCAGTACTTC	CATQLAATYEQYF
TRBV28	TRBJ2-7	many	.	TGTGCCAGCAGTCTACAACTTGGGTCCTCCTACGAGCAGTACTTC	CASSLQLGSSYEQYF
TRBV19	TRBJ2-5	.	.	TGTGCCAGCATTTTTTGGCCCGATGGTCAAAAGATGGAGACCCAGTACTTC	CASIFWPDGQKMETQYF
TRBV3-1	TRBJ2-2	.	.	TGTGCCAGCAGCCAAGAGCCACTAGCGAACACCGGGGAGCTGTTTTTT	CASSQEPLANTGELFF
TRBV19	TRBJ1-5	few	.	TGTGCCCCGGGGGGGAGCAATCAGCCCCAGCATTTT	CAPGGSNQPQHF
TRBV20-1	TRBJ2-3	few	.	TGCAGTGCTAGACGTCAGACCGATACGCAGTATTTT	CSARRQTDTQYF
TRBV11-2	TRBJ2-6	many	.	TGTGCCAGCAGCTTTTGGACGGGAGCAGGTGGGGCCAACGTCCTGACTTTC	CASSFWTGAGGANVLTF
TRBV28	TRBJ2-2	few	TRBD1	TGTGCCAGCAGTGACAGGGGTTGGGCCGGGGAGCTGTTTTTT	CASSDRGWAGELFF
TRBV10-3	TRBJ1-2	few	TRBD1	TGTGCCATCAGTGAGCCGGGAGGGGCAGGGGGCCACTATGGCTACACCTTC	CAISEPGGAGGHYGYTF
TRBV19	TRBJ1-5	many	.	TGTGCCAGTAGTATAGTGGGAGTCAATCAGCCCCAGCATTTT	CASSIVGVNQPQHF
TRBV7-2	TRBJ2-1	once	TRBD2	TGTGCCAGCAGCTTAAGTAGCGGGAGTCATGAGCAGTTCTTC	CASSLSSGSHEQFF
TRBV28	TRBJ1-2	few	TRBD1	TGTGCCAGCAGCACCCCCGGGACAGCTCTCGGCTACACCTTC	CASSTPGTALGYTF
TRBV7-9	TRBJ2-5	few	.	TGTGCCAGCAGCGGTGATGGCGGGATCGACCAAGAGACCCAGTACTTC	CASSGDGGIDQETQYF
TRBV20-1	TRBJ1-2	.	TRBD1	TGCAGTACTCCGACAGGGGTCAAGAACTATGGCTACACCTTC	CSTPTGVKNYGYTF
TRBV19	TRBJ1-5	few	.	TGTGCCAGTAGTTCCCTACAGGGTGAGGGCGATCAGCCCCAGCATTTT	CASSSLQGEGDQPQHF
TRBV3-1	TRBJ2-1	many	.	TGTGCCAGCAGCCAAAATCACAATGAGCAGTTCTTC	CASSQNHNEQFF
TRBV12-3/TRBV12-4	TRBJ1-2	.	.	TGTGCCAGCAGCCTAAGCCCGACAGGTTCTAACTATGGCTACACCTTC	CASSLSPTGSNYGYTF
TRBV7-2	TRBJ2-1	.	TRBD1	TGTGCCAGCAGCCGGGACAGGGGGCGCAATGAGCAGTTCTTC	CASSRDRGRNEQFF
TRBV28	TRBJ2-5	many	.	TGTGCCAGCAGACCTTCGGGGACGGTAGAAGAGACCCAGTACTTC	CASRPSGTVEETQYF
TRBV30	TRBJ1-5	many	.	TGTGCCTGGACGGCTGGGCAGGGACAGCCCCAGCATTTT	CAWTAGQGQPQHF
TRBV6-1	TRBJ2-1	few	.	TGTGCCGTGAAGGAGACAGACAGCTCCTACAATGAGCAGTTCTTC	CAVKETDSSYNEQFF
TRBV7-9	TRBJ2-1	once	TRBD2	TGTGCCAGCAGCCCACCTAGCGGGAGGAATGAGCAGTTCTTC	CASSPPSGRNEQFF
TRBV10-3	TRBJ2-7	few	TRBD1	TGTGCCATTACTACTGACAGGGGATCCCTCGAGCAGTACTTC	CAITTDRGSLEQYF
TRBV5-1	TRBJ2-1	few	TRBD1	TGCGCCAGCAGCTTGGTCTTAGGGACAGAAACCTACAATGAGCAGTTCTTC	CASSLVLGTETYNEQFF
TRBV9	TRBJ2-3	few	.	TGTGCCAGCAGCGTAGACACAGATACGCAGTATTTT	CASSVDTDTQYF
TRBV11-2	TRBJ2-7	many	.	TGTGCCAGCAGTTCTGGTACCCAAGTCGGGGAGCAGTACTTC	CASSSGTQVGEQYF
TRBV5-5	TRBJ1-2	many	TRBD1	TGTGCCAGCAGCTGGACAGGGGGCTTGGATGGCTACACCTTC	CASSWTGGLDGYTF
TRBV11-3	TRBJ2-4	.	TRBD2	TGTGCCAGCAGCTCAATAGGTGGCGGGAGAAACATTCAGTACTTC	CASSSIGGGRNIQYF
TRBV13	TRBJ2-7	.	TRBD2	TGTGCCAGCAGCTCCGCGACTAGCGGGAGTTACGAGCAGTACTTC	CASSSATSGSYEQYF
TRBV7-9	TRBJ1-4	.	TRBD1	TGTGCCAGCAGCTTAGTCCGGCCAGGGGGGTACGAAAAACTGTTTTTT	CASSLVRPGGYEKLFF
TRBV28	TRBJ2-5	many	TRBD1	TGTGCCAGCAGTTTAGGACAGGGATTTGGGCAAGAGACCCAGTACTTC	CASSLGQGFGQETQYF
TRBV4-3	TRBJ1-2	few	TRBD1	TGCGCCAGCAGCCACGGGACAGGGGGCAAAAACTATGGCTACACCTTC	CASSHGTGGKNYGYTF